The rows below give T cell receptor beta chains drawn from one sample of a study of identical twins. TCRdb ran MiXCR on the 5' RACE reads and lists one entry per CDR3 protein. Here the sample spans approximately 700,000 distinct CDR3 sequences, 15% to 20% being singletons. Separately, the same data were catalogued under a study of T cells expressing NK-cell markers.

The sample was PBMCs. The receptor set was obtained from a woman aged 18-29 years in good health. Both conserved end residues are part of each CDR3. Each record gives: J gene, clone size, D gene, V gene, CDR3 DNA, CDR3 protein. The D gene is left open where the match is weak. Clone size appears in some rows only: once, few, many, or a class for an expanded clone.

>TRBJ2-1|few|TRBD2|TRBV20-1
TGCAGTGCTAGAGCTCTAGCGGGGGGGCCTGGAGAGCAGTTCTTC
CSARALAGGPGEQFF
>TRBJ2-1|few|NA|TRBV12-3/TRBV12-4
TGTGCCAGCAGACCGGACCGGAGCTCCTACAATGAGCAGTTCTTC
CASRPDRSSYNEQFF
>TRBJ2-5|few|TRBD1|TRBV13
TGTGCCAGCAGCTTCCATGGACAGGGAAGGGGAGAGACCCAGTACTTC
CASSFHGQGRGETQYF
>TRBJ1-1|many|NA|TRBV3-1
TGTGCCAGCAGCCGCGGGGCTGAAGCTTTCTTT
CASSRGAEAFF
>TRBJ2-7|NA|NA|TRBV2
TGTGCCAGCAGCACGACCTCCGCCAGCTCCTACGAGCAGTACTTC
CASSTTSASSYEQYF
>TRBJ1-2|NA|NA|TRBV20-1
TGCAGTGCTCCCACTCTACAGGGTTCTGGTGGCTACACCTTC
CSAPTLQGSGGYTF
>TRBJ1-1|many|TRBD1|TRBV4-3
TGCGCCAGCAGCCAAGGCGACAGGGGCGCTGAAGCTTTCTTT
CASSQGDRGAEAFF
>TRBJ2-1|many|TRBD2|TRBV7-8
TGTGCCAGCAGCTTAGGACTAGCGGAATACAATGAGCAGTTCTTC
CASSLGLAEYNEQFF
>TRBJ2-1|NA|NA|TRBV6-1
TGTGCCAGCAGACCCATTACTCCGGGACAGCAGTTCTTC
CASRPITPGQQFF
>TRBJ2-1|many|NA|TRBV13
TGTGCCAGCAGCCAGACAGGACCAATCTACAATGAGCAGTTCTTC
CASSQTGPIYNEQFF
>TRBJ2-2|few|NA|TRBV7-6
TGTGCCAGCAGCTGGGCGGGGCCTGACACCGGGGAGCTGTTTTTT
CASSWAGPDTGELFF
>TRBJ1-1|NA|NA|TRBV5-6
TGTGCCAGCAGCTGGCCGACTGGGAACACTGAAGCTTTCTTT
CASSWPTGNTEAFF
>TRBJ1-5|NA|TRBD1|TRBV7-2
TGTGCCAGCAGCTTTTCAGGGGGCGAACAGCCCCAGCATTTT
CASSFSGGEQPQHF
>TRBJ1-4|NA|NA|TRBV7-8
TGTGCCAGCAGCTTATCGCCAGCAGAAAAACTGTTTTTT
CASSLSPAEKLFF
>TRBJ2-7|NA|NA|TRBV7-8
TGTGCCAGCAGAGGGGTGGGCTATGACCGGGGTGGAAGAGCCTACGAGCAGTACTTC
CASRGVGYDRGGRAYEQYF
>TRBJ2-5|NA|NA|TRBV3-1
TGTGCCAGCAGCCAAGATCGGACTCTGCCAGAGACCCAGTACTTC
CASSQDRTLPETQYF
>TRBJ2-7|NA|TRBD2|TRBV11-1
TGTGCCAGCAGCACTGGACAGGGTGGGACTAGCGGGGTACCCTACGAGCAGTACTTC
CASSTGQGGTSGVPYEQYF
>TRBJ2-5|few|TRBD2|TRBV20-1
TGCAGTGCTAGAGTGGGCGGGGGTTGGGAGACCCAGTACTTC
CSARVGGGWETQYF
>TRBJ2-2|NA|TRBD2|TRBV7-3
TGTGCCAGCAGCTACCGGGGGTGGGGACTAGCGGATGCCGGGGAGCTGTTTTTT
CASSYRGWGLADAGELFF
>TRBJ1-6|NA|NA|TRBV7-9
TGTGCCAGCAGCTTAGGGGGGGACAACTATAATTCACCCCTCCACTTT
CASSLGGDNYNSPLHF
>TRBJ1-2|NA|NA|TRBV12-3/TRBV12-4
TGTGCCAGCAGTTCCCTCCAGGGGACTGGCTACACCTTC
CASSSLQGTGYTF
>TRBJ1-2|NA|NA|TRBV7-9
TGTGCCAGCAGCTTAGAAGGAGGGAACGGTGGCTACACCTTC
CASSLEGGNGGYTF
>TRBJ2-3|NA|NA|TRBV25-1
TGTGCCAGCAGTGAAGGAGGGGGAGATACGCAGTATTTT
CASSEGGGDTQYF
>TRBJ2-1|NA|TRBD2|TRBV5-1
TGCGCCAGCAGCTTGCCCGTCTCAGCGGGGAACAATGAGCAGTTCTTC
CASSLPVSAGNNEQFF
>TRBJ2-3|NA|TRBD2|TRBV20-1
TGCAGTGCCCTCCGGGGGGGGTCGGAAGTTGGCACAGATACGCAGTATTTT
CSALRGGSEVGTDTQYF
>TRBJ2-3|few|TRBD2|TRBV12-3/TRBV12-4
TGTGCCAGCAGTCTCCGACCGACTAGCAGTGGCACAGATACGCAGTATTTT
CASSLRPTSSGTDTQYF
>TRBJ2-3|few|NA|TRBV3-1
TGTGCCAGCAGCCTTCCCGGGAGAGATACGCAGTATTTT
CASSLPGRDTQYF
>TRBJ2-7|NA|TRBD2|TRBV10-3
TGTGCCATCAGGGGGAGCGGGGGAGAGTACGAGCAGTACTTC
CAIRGSGGEYEQYF
>TRBJ2-3|NA|NA|TRBV10-3
TGTGCCATCAGTTCGCCCCCGGATGATACGCAGTATTTT
CAISSPPDDTQYF
>TRBJ2-7|few|NA|TRBV12-3/TRBV12-4
TGTGCCAGCAGTTACGATGGGGTTCTGGGGACCTACGAGCAGTACTTC
CASSYDGVLGTYEQYF
>TRBJ2-3|few|TRBD1|TRBV7-2
TGTGCCAGCAGCTTAGGTTTGACAGGGCTCACAGATACGCAGTATTTT
CASSLGLTGLTDTQYF
>TRBJ2-7|many|TRBD1|TRBV5-1
TGCGCCAGCAGCTCCAGGACAGGCACTTACGAGCAGTACTTC
CASSSRTGTYEQYF
>TRBJ2-2|few|NA|TRBV5-5
TGTGCCAGCAGCTTAAGGGCGGGAACGGTTACCGGGGAGCTGTTTTTT
CASSLRAGTVTGELFF
>TRBJ1-2|few|NA|TRBV12-3/TRBV12-4
TGTGCCAGCAGTTTCGACTCCGGGGCAGTATTCGGCTACACCTTC
CASSFDSGAVFGYTF
>TRBJ2-7|NA|NA|TRBV20-1
TGCAGTGCTGGGGGAAGGGGGGTTAGCCCGATCGAGCAGTACTTC
CSAGGRGVSPIEQYF
>TRBJ1-1|few|NA|TRBV18
TGTGCCAGCTCACCTCAGGGTCCTGAAGCTTTCTTT
CASSPQGPEAFF
>TRBJ2-3|NA|TRBD1|TRBV29-1
TGCAGCGTGAGACAGGGGGGAATAGATACGCAGTATTTT
CSVRQGGIDTQYF
>TRBJ1-6|NA|NA|TRBV12-3/TRBV12-4
TGTGCCAGCAGTTTAACAAAAAGGGGTTATAATTCACCCCTCCACTTT
CASSLTKRGYNSPLHF
>TRBJ2-3|NA|TRBD2|TRBV9
TGTGCCAGCAGCGTAAGCCCTCTGCGGGAGGCGGGGACAGATACGCAGTATTTT
CASSVSPLREAGTDTQYF
>TRBJ2-1|few|TRBD1|TRBV12-3/TRBV12-4
TGTGCCAGCAGTTTGAGATGGGACAGGGCTAATGAGCAGTTCTTC
CASSLRWDRANEQFF